This TCR beta chain stems from a study of blood T cells in healthy people across ages. CDR1 and CDR2 (germline): SGHRS, YFSETQ. The CDR3 runs 14 residues. The V and J ends lost 0 bases and 8 bases respectively, with 14 bases between them. Sample-barcoded 5' priming and a J-beta primer mix drove a second PCR of about 6 to 11 cycles. One entry per CDR3 protein, called by TCRdb with MiXCR from the 5' RACE reads. The data contain around 990,000 distinct CDR3 sequences, roughly two fifths of them singletons. The TCR sequence derives from a man younger than 35 in good health. Sequenced: blood. The chain carries TRBV5-1 and TRBJ1-2; no clear D. The CDR3 coding sequence is TGCGCCAGCAGCTTGGAGGCAGAACCTTCCGGCTACACCTTC. Protein sequence: CASSLEAEPSGYTF.